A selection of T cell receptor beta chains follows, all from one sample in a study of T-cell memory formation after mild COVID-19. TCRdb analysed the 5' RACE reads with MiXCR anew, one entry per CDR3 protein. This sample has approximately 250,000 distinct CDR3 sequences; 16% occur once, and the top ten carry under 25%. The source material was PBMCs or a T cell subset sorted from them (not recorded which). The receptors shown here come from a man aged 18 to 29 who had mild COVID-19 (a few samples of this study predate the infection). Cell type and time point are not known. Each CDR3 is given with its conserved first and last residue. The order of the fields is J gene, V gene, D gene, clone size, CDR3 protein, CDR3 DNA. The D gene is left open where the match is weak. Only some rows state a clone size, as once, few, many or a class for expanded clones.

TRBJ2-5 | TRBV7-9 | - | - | CASSSQGWETQYF | TGTGCCAGCAGCTCTCAGGGGTGGGAGACCCAGTACTTC
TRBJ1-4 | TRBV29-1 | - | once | CSVDWGRGEKLFF | TGCAGCGTTGATTGGGGGAGAGGTGAAAAACTGTTTTTT
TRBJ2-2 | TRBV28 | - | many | CASISRTGELFF | TGTGCCAGCATTTCGCGGACCGGGGAGCTGTTTTTT
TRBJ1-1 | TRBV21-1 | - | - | CASRKQGGDTEAFF | TGTGCCAGCAGGAAACAGGGGGGTGACACTGAAGCTTTCTTT
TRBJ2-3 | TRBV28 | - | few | CASSLFTTGGGTDTQYF | TGTGCCAGCAGTTTATTCACGACCGGGGGAGGCACAGATACGCAGTATTTT
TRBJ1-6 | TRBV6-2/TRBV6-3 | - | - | CASSYSTQGGRLHF | TGTGCCAGCAGTTACTCGACGCAGGGAGGTCGCCTCCACTTT
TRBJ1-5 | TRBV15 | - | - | CATSRDSGEPQHF | TGTGCCACCAGCAGAGATTCGGGGGAGCCCCAGCATTTT
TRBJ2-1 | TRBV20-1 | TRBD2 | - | CSAPGLAATPYNEQFF | TGCAGTGCTCCTGGACTAGCGGCAACCCCCTACAATGAGCAGTTCTTC
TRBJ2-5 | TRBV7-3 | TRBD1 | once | CASSLGQGGGETQYF | TGTGCCAGCAGCTTGGGACAGGGGGGCGGAGAGACCCAGTACTTC
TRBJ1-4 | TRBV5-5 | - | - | CASSLVGEKLFF | TGTGCCAGCAGCTTGGTCGGTGAAAAACTGTTTTTT
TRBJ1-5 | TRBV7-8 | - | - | CASSLAGRASNQPQHF | TGTGCCAGCAGCTTAGCGGGGAGGGCGAGTAACCAGCCCCAGCATTTT
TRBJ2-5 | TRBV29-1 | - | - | CSVAGQQETQYF | TGCAGCGTTGCCGGCCAACAAGAGACCCAGTACTTC
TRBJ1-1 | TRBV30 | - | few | CAWSVQGSAFF | TGTGCCTGGAGTGTTCAGGGATCGGCTTTCTTT
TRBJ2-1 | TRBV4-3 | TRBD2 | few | CASSQEPLAGYNEQFF | TGCGCCAGCAGCCAAGAGCCACTAGCGGGCTACAATGAGCAGTTCTTC
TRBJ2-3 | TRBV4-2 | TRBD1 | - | CASSPRPRTGGGDTQYF | TGTGCCAGCAGCCCTCGCCCCCGGACAGGGGGCGGAGATACGCAGTATTTT
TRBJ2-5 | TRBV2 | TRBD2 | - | CASLGLEETQYF | TGTGCCAGTCTCGGACTAGAAGAGACCCAGTACTTC
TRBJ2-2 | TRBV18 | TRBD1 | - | CASSAGQGTTGELFF | TGTGCCAGCTCGGCGGGACAGGGGACCACCGGGGAGCTGTTTTTT